The text below deals with one TCR beta chain. Per the original data handling: Cell counts per sample came from amplifying reference gene primers. TCRdb keeps only in-frame clones here, not all; method: immunoSEQ multiplex PCR. V and J calls plus clone size are reproduced from that table; the DNA served to infer D and trimming. The data contain roughly 260,000 clones, around 90% of them singletons. This CDR3 region has 14 residues. Per germline, CDR1 SGHAT and CDR2 FQDESV (reference sequence). The V gene end was trimmed by 1 base and the J gene end by 7 bases; junction bases not matched to a gene: 4. The sample comes from a study of blood T cell repertoires in COVID-19. Study background: Samples came from the United States, Italy and Spain, spanning acute and convalescent COVID-19. The cDNA or gDNA used as material had been derived from T cells, B-cell-depleted T cells, or PBMCs.

Sequenced material: peripheral blood. V and J are TRBV11-1 and TRBJ2-3; 8 bases map to TRBD2. The receptor was isolated from a woman aged 50 to 65 who had recovered from COVID-19. CDR3 in amino acids: CASSLEASGHTQYF. CDR3 DNA: TGTGCCAGCAGCTTAGAGGCTAGCGGGCATACGCAGTATTTT.